The clone carrying this T cell receptor beta chain was counted between two and nine times. The library targeted TCRbeta and was prepared with unique molecular identifiers. Each CDR3 protein is one row after TCRdb ran MiXCR on the PCR reads. The sample has 500,000 to 750,000 distinct CDR3 sequences; roughly 27% are singletons. These data are taken from a study of T-cell reconstitution after alpha-beta-depleted transplantation in children. The TCR was taken from a boy in the first two years of life with Wiskott-Aldrich syndrome, due to receive a stem cell transplant. Sequenced material: PBMCs, taken before TCRalphabeta/CD19-depleted stem cell transplant.

Written as DNA, the CDR3 is TGTGCCACCAGGGGGGACAGAAGAAACTATGGCTACACCTTC. Its protein is CATRGDRRNYGYTF. The chain is built from TRBV15 and TRBJ1-2; TRBD1 aligns across 7 bases. The CDR3 spans 14 residues. With 6 bases clipped from V and 2 bases from J, the junction kept 6 bases outside the gene matches. Germline V CDR1 and CDR2: LNHNV, YYDKDF (reference sequence).